This passage covers 30 T cell receptor beta chains from one sample sequenced in a study of blood T cell repertoires in COVID-19 (TCRdb year 2020). Libraries were built with the immunoSEQ multiplex PCR assay. In its TCRdb copy, this immuneACCESS table keeps in-frame sequences only and misses some clones. Where compared with another copy, unresolved V genes explain less than half of these, and the others have no known cause. This sample comprises about 250,000 clones, about 88% of them detected only once. The top ten constitute under 7% of the sample. Sequencing was done on a sample of PBMCs or T cells enriched from blood (not recorded which). The receptors derive from a woman aged 50 to 60 who had been exposed to COVID-19.

The chain links TRBV4-1 to TRBJ2-7; 11 nucleotides align to TRBD2. This CDR3 has 17 residues. Germline assignment: CDR1 MGHRA and CDR2 YSYEKL. The trim removed 4 bases at V and 4 bases at J, leaving 12 bases unmatched. DNA of the CDR3: TGCGCCAGCAGCCCAGGCCCTAGCGGGGGGACCCCTTACGAGCAGTACTTC. The encoded protein is CASSPGPSGGTPYEQYF.

This sequence joins TRBV25-1 and TRBJ2-7, with D unclear. The V and J ends lost 4 bases and 2 bases respectively, with 6 bases between them. Germline V lookup: CDR1 MGHDK, CDR2 SYGVNS. CDR3 size: 12 residues. The CDR3 DNA follows: TGTGCCAGCAGTGCCACGGCCTACGAGCAGTACTTC. This encodes CASSATAYEQYF.

The CDR3 loop is CASSLTSGGSNTGELFF. CDR3 DNA: TGCGCCAGCAGCCTGACTAGCGGGGGCTCGAACACCGGGGAGCTGTTTTTT. The V call is TRBV5-1, the J call TRBJ2-2, with TRBD2 identical over 12 bases. Germline CDR1 reads SGHRS; CDR2 reads YFSETQ. The CDR3 length is 17 residues. The V segment lost 4 bases and the J segment 0 bases; nucleotides outside the gene matches: 4.

The CDR3 coding sequence is TGTGCCATCACAAAGGAACAGACAGGCTACACCTTC. It specifies CAITKEQTGYTF. This chain links TRBV10-3 with TRBJ1-2; D remains unclear. V was trimmed by 7 bases and J by 8 bases, leaving 14 bases between them. This CDR3 contains 12 residues. Looked up from germline, CDR1 is ENHRY and CDR2 is SYGVKD.

The genes are TRBV12-3 or TRBV12-4 and TRBJ1-2; 8 nucleotides agree with TRBD1. The CDR3 covers 12 residues. Losses at the gene ends were 5 bases for V and 4 bases for J; bases not matched to a gene: 0. The CDR3 here is CASSTGGYGYTF. CDR3 bases: TGTGCCAGCAGTACAGGGGGCTATGGCTACACCTTC.

This clone was detected a few times. The chain has TRBV7-2 and TRBJ1-5, with 8 bases matching TRBD1. The J segment lost 6 bases and the V segment lost 1 base, leaving 5 bases of the junction unmatched. CDR3 size: 15 residues. The germline V gene has CDR1 SGHTA and CDR2 FQGNSA. The CDR3 sequence: CASSLGQGSGQPQHF. The CDR3 DNA is TGTGCCAGCAGCTTAGGACAGGGGAGTGGTCAGCCCCAGCATTTT.

The chain uses TRBV5-4 and TRBJ1-1; the D is unclear. This CDR3 is 16 amino acids long. Deletions cut 0 bases from V and 3 bases from J, with 15 bases between. Germline V gene lookup returns CDR1 SGHNT and CDR2 YYREEE (reference sequence). CDR3 amino acids: CASSLGLRRSDTEAFF. The CDR3 DNA follows: TGTGCCAGCAGCTTGGGTCTTCGCAGATCAGACACTGAAGCTTTCTTT.

V and J are TRBV23-1 and TRBJ1-4, with TRBD1 matching over 7 bases. TRBV23-1 qualifies as an ORF whose function is uncertain. This CDR3 has 15 residues. V was clipped by 2 bases and J by 5 bases; unmatched bases: 5. The CDR3 region is CASSQRDRTNEKLFF. The CDR3 nucleotides read TGCGCCAGCAGTCAAAGGGACAGAACAAATGAAAAACTGTTTTTT.

This chain joins TRBV19 and TRBJ1-1, with 9 bases aligning to TRBD1. Germline CDR1 is LNHDA and CDR2 is SQIVND (reference sequence). Germline trimming cut 5 bases from V and 5 bases from J; bases unmatched to any gene: 9. The CDR3 runs 15 residues. The CDR3 here is CASSDLRQGVTEAFF. CDR3 bases: TGTGCCAGTAGTGACCTCAGACAGGGGGTGACTGAAGCTTTCTTT.

A single count supports this clone. The rearrangement joins TRBV7-2 to TRBJ2-2; D may be TRBD2 (7 bases). Trimming left V 5 bases short and J 6 bases short, with 16 bases between. The CDR3 consists of 15 residues. Germline lookup yields CDR1 SGHTA and CDR2 FQGNSA. CDR3 nucleotide sequence: TGTGCCAGCAGCCCGGGGGGCCTCGGCTCCGGGGAGCTGTTTTTT. It is translated as CASSPGGLGSGELFF.

The V gene is TRBV7-2, the J gene TRBJ1-6; D is unresolved. Between the trimmed V and J ends, which lost 1 base and 3 bases, there was a span of 4 bases. The CDR3 has 14 residues. In germline, CDR1 is SGHTA, CDR2 FQGNSA. The CDR3 nucleotides read TGTGCCAGCAGCTTAGGCGGCTATAATTCACCCCTCCACTTT. Its translation is CASSLGGYNSPLHF.

This chain joins TRBV27 and TRBJ2-1; TRBD1 aligns across 8 bases. This CDR3 is built from 14 residues. CDR1 MNHEY and CDR2 SMNVEV come from the germline V gene (reference sequence). V lost 3 bases and J lost 10; bases outside the gene matches: 8. The CDR3 reads CASSLDRAEKEQFF. CDR3 coding DNA: TGTGCCAGCAGTTTGGACAGGGCGGAGAAAGAGCAGTTCTTC.

This clone was counted a few times. The chain is built from TRBV29-1 and TRBJ2-7; 9 bases are shared with TRBD1. V shed 6 bases, J shed 5 bases, and the junction held 5 bases outside the gene matches. CDR3 size: 12 residues. CDR1 SQVTM and CDR2 ANQGSEA come from the germline V gene. In DNA, the CDR3 is TGCAGCGTAGGACAGGGGCGCCACGAGCAGTACTTC. Translation: CSVGQGRHEQYF.

This chain uses TRBV30 with TRBJ1-5, with 7 bases identical to TRBD1. The V and J ends lost 6 bases and 4 bases, in that order; junction bases with no gene match: 9. CDR3 length: 14 residues. Germline V CDR1 and CDR2: GTSNPN, SVGIG (reference sequence). The CDR3 DNA sequence: TGTGCCTGTAGTAAGGGGGCGCTGAATCAGCCCCAGCATTTT. Amino acid sequence: CACSKGALNQPQHF.

The chain recombines TRBV28 with TRBJ1-1, with D possibly TRBD1 on 6 matching bases. Trimming left V 6 bases short and J 7 bases short, with 15 bases between. In germline, CDR1 is MDHEN, CDR2 SYDVKM. This CDR3 contains 13 residues. CDR3 DNA: TGTGCCAGCAGGACCGACAGGCTTATTGAAGCTTTCTTT. This gives the protein CASRTDRLIEAFF.

This clone was detected only once. The genes are TRBV19 and TRBJ1-1, with D possibly matching TRBD1 (5 bases). The CDR3 is 17 amino acids. Germline loops: CDR1 LNHDA, CDR2 SQIVND (reference sequence). V was clipped by 3 bases and J by 1 base, with 18 bases between them. CDR3 sequence: CASSMRQGRPGNTEAFF. CDR3 DNA sequence: TGTGCCAGTAGTATGAGGCAGGGTAGACCTGGGAACACTGAAGCTTTCTTT.

The chain couples TRBV4-3 to TRBJ1-1, with D perhaps matching TRBD1 (6 bases). CDR3 length equals 14 residues. CDR1 LGHNA and CDR2 YSLEER come from the germline V gene. The germline V and J ends were trimmed by 6 bases and 1 base, with 12 bases remaining between them. The CDR3 DNA reads TGCGCCAGCAGTCAACAGGGCGGGAACACTGAAGCTTTCTTT. This encodes CASSQQGGNTEAFF.

The chain employs TRBV9 and TRBJ1-2; D unclear. V lost 4 bases, J lost 4 bases, and 14 bases lay in between. Germline assignment: CDR1 SGDLS and CDR2 YYNGEE. The CDR3 contains 14 residues. CDR3 nucleotide sequence: TGTGCCAGCAGCCGTGGCCTAAGGAGCTATGGCTACACCTTC. This gives the protein CASSRGLRSYGYTF.

V is TRBV2 and J is TRBJ1-2; D gene uncertain. The CDR3 covers 14 residues. Trimming stripped 2 bases from V and 4 bases from J, with 11 bases between. CDR1 and CDR2 (germline): SNHLY, FYNNEI. This CDR3 reads CASSEREGSYGYTF. DNA for the CDR3: TGTGCCAGCAGTGAAAGAGAGGGAAGCTATGGCTACACCTTC. The entire variable domain, with the rest obtained from reference TRBV2 and TRBJ1-2, is as follows: EPEVTQTPSHQVTQMGQEVILRCVPISNHLYFYWYRQILGQKVEFLVSFYNNEISEKSEIFDDQFSVERPDGSNFTLKIRSTKLEDSAMYFCASSEREGSYGYTFGSGTRLTVV.

The chain's CDR3 is CASSQVAGGYTF. The CDR3 region has the DNA TGTGCCAGCAGCCAAGTTGCGGGGGGCTACACCTTC. The chain has TRBV4-2 and TRBJ1-2; D is unresolved. The CDR3 contains 12 residues. The germline gives CDR1 LGHNA, CDR2 YNFKEQ. V was shortened by 1 base and J by 8 bases, with 8 bases between the two germline ends.

The chain employs TRBV7-8 and TRBJ2-1; tentatively, D is TRBD1 (6 bases). V was shortened by 0 bases and J by 0 bases, with 12 bases between the two germline ends. The CDR3 runs to 17 residues. Germline V gene data show CDR1 as SGHVS and CDR2 as FQNEAQ. In DNA form, the CDR3 reads TGTGCCAGCAGCTTAGCGGGGGCTATCAGCTCCTACAATGAGCAGTTCTTC. Its translation: CASSLAGAISSYNEQFF.

The V and J genes are TRBV9 and TRBJ2-4; 10 bases line up with TRBD2. CDR1 SGDLS and CDR2 YYNGEE come from the germline V gene. CDR3 length: 13 residues. V was clipped by 4 bases and J by 8 bases; unmatched bases: 3. CDR3 bases: TGTGCCAGCAGCCCCAGCGGGGGGGACATTCAGTACTTC. Amino acids: CASSPSGGDIQYF.

The chain is built from TRBV30 and TRBJ2-6; TRBD2 matches at 12 bases. Trimming took 2 bases from V and 0 from J; bases not matched to a gene: 5. In germline, CDR1 is GTSNPN, CDR2 SVGIG (reference sequence). CDR3 length: 18 residues. CDR3 sequence reads: CAWSWTSGDFSGANVLTF. CDR3 DNA: TGTGCCTGGAGTTGGACTAGCGGGGACTTCTCTGGGGCCAACGTCCTGACTTTC. Full variable domain (remainder filled in from reference TRBV30 and TRBJ2-6): SQTIHQWPATLVQPVGSPLSLECTVEGTSNPNLYWYRQAAGRGLQLLFYSVGIGQISSEVPQNLSASRPQDRQFILSSKKLLLSDSGFYLCAWSWTSGDFSGANVLTFGAGSRLTVL.

This chain connects TRBV19 to TRBJ1-2; D is ambiguous. V lost 7 bases and J lost 4, with 7 bases in between. This CDR3 spans 11 amino acids. Germline values: CDR1 LNHDA, CDR2 SQIVND (reference sequence). In DNA form, the CDR3 reads TGTGCCAGTACGCTAGGCTATGGCTACACCTTC. It encodes CASTLGYGYTF.

This chain connects TRBV6-2 or TRBV6-3 to TRBJ1-1, with D unclear. The V end lost 0 bases, the J end lost 6 bases, and 8 bases lay between the germline ends. Germline assignment: CDR1 MNHEY and CDR2 SVGEGT. This CDR3 region has 13 residues. The CDR3 coding sequence is TGTGCCAGCAGTTACTCGGCAGGCGCTGAAGCTTTCTTT. It is translated as CASSYSAGAEAFF.

This clone was detected once. V is TRBV11-2 and J is TRBJ2-5; D gene uncertain. This CDR3 comprises 14 residues. The ends were cut back, 3 bases at V and 0 bases at J, with 8 bases in the middle. Germline assignment: CDR1 SGHAT and CDR2 FQNNGV. In DNA form, the CDR3 reads TGTGCCAGCAGCTTTCTCGAGTACCAAGAGACCCAGTACTTC. Protein product: CASSFLEYQETQYF. Filled out from reference TRBV11-2 and TRBJ2-5, the complete variable domain reads EAGVAQSPRYKIIEKRQSVAFWCNPISGHATLYWYQQILGQGPKLLIQFQNNGVVDDSQLPKDRFSAERLKGVDSTLKIQPAKLEDSAVYLCASSFLEYQETQYFGPGTRLLVL.

This clone was counted at least ten times. This chain uses TRBV19 with TRBJ1-1; maybe TRBD1 (6 bases). The CDR3 sequence is 16 residues long. Germline loops: CDR1 LNHDA, CDR2 SQIVND (reference sequence). V lost 3 bases, J lost 4 bases, and 18 bases lay in between. The CDR3 loop reads CASSIPNRAGATEAFF. For the CDR3, the DNA is TGTGCCAGTAGTATCCCCAATAGAGCGGGGGCCACTGAAGCTTTCTTT.

This sequence joins TRBV10-3 and TRBJ2-1; no definite D call. Germline V gene data show CDR1 as ENHRY and CDR2 as SYGVKD. This CDR3 is 15 amino acids long. V lost 0 bases to trimming and J lost 5 bases, with 11 bases between them. CDR3 sequence: CAISESIKKNNEQFF. The CDR3 DNA reads TGTGCCATCAGTGAGTCTATAAAAAAAAACAATGAGCAGTTCTTC.

In nucleotides, the CDR3 is TGTGCCAGTAGGCCCAGCGTAGGGACAGGGAACTATGGCTACACCTTC. Its translation: CASRPSVGTGNYGYTF. This chain uses TRBV19 with TRBJ1-2, with 9 bases that match TRBD1. Germline V gene sequence: CDR1 LNHDA, CDR2 SQIVND (reference sequence). Germline trimming cut 6 bases from V and 2 bases from J; bases unmatched to any gene: 10. The CDR3 contains 16 residues.

CDR3 protein: CASTPLAGISGELFF. CDR3 nucleotides: TGTGCCAGCACCCCACTAGCGGGGATCTCCGGGGAGCTGTTTTTT. The V call is TRBV2, the J call TRBJ2-2; 10 bases fit TRBD2. CDR1 and CDR2 from the germline V gene are SNHLY and FYNNEI. Losses at the gene ends were 7 bases for V and 6 bases for J; bases not matched to a gene: 8. This CDR3 has 15 residues.